This T cell receptor (beta chain) was sequenced for a study of blood T cell repertoires in COVID-19 (dated by TCRdb to about 2020). A note on the overall study: Samples from collaborators originated in the United States, Italy and Spain and spanned both the acute and convalescent phases of COVID-19. The prospective study material was composed of cDNA or gDNA derived from T cells, B-cell-depleted T cells, or PBMCs. Deeply sampled blood TCRbeta repertoires from subjects exposed to, actively infected with, or recovered from COVID-19 were included in the dataset. The repertoires were released in a freely available public database meant as a resource for research on the immune response to SARS-CoV-2. Samples were obtained from the ongoing ImmuneRACE study (first 160 participants) and from 1,254 subjects provided by 6 global collaborators. Sample metadata almost always included a de-identified subject ID, COVID-19 status, age in years and sex. HLA class I and class II types, where available, came from metadata supplied by the sample provider rather than from assay-based typing. Study-wide findings and limitations: The quantity of clinical and demographic metadata differed by source and by participant and was supplied without curation.

V is cut back by 4 bases and J by 6 bases, with 10 bases in the junction unmatched. Inclusive of the bounding cysteine and phenylalanine, the CDR3 is 16 residues long. Only CDR3 DNA is held: 48 bases, read in frame from base 1. From a lookup of the germline V gene, CDR1 and CDR2 are SGHDT and YYEEEE. Each collaborating institution followed its own protocols to collect whole blood in K2EDTA tubes. For TCRbeta analysis, collaborator samples were shipped as frozen whole blood, as isolated PBMCs, or as DNA extracted from either sample type. As to this clone: Its antigen target is currently unknown. No per-base quality is available; no much larger clone lies one base away.

The immunoSEQ Assay, a bias-controlled multiplex PCR, was used to amplify TCRbeta CDR3 regions from genomic DNA. In the source study's methods: Nucleated cell counts per sample were estimated from amplification of reference gene primers within the assay. To quantify the absolute abundance of each unique TCRbeta CDR3 rearrangement, sequence reads were collapsed and filtered. For each sample, productive Simpson clonality was calculated as the square root of Simpson's diversity index across productive rearrangements. Imported from immuneACCESS, the table was reduced by TCRdb to in-frame sequences with V and J called. These copies leave out some clones; in studies compared against another copy, an unresolved V gene accounts for under half, and the cause of the remainder is not known. The DNA gave D and trimming, while V, J and clone size come from that table. This sample has under 130,000 clones in its table, and under 90% of those were observed once. Jointly, the top ten make up approximately 13% of the sample.

The chain was built from TRBV5-6 and TRBJ2-2; TRBD2 matches 9 bases in the middle. The specimen was peripheral blood. The sequence came from a human donor in a cohort sampled during active or convalescent COVID-19. The base sequence is TGTGCCAGCAGCCCCTTTTTGCGGGGGGGACCCGGGGAGCTGTTTTTT. Its translation is CASSPFLRGGPGELFF.